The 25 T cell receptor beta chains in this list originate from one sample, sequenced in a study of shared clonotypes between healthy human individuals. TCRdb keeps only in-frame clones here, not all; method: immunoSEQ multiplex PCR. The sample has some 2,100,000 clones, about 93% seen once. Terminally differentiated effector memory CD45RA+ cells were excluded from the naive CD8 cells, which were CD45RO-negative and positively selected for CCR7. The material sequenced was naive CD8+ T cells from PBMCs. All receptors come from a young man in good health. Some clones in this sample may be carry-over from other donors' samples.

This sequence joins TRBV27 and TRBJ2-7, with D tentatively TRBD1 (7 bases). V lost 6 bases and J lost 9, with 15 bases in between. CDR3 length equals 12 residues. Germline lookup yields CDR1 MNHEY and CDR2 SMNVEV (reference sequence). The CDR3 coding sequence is TGTGCCAGCAGGACAGGGACTCTTCGGCAGTACTTC. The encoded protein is CASRTGTLRQYF.

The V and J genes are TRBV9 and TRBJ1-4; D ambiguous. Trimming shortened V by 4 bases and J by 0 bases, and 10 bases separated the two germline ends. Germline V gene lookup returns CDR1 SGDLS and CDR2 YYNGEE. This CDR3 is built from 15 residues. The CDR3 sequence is CASSQYSTTNEKLFF. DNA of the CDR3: TGTGCCAGCAGCCAATACAGTACAACTAATGAAAAACTGTTTTTT.

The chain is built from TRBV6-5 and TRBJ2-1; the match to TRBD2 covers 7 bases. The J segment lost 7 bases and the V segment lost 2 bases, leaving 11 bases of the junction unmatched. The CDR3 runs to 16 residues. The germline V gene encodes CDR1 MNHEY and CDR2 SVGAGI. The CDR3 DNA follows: TGTGCCAGCAGTTACGCTAGGGAGGGCGAGAGGAATGAGCAGTTCTTC. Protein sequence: CASSYAREGERNEQFF.

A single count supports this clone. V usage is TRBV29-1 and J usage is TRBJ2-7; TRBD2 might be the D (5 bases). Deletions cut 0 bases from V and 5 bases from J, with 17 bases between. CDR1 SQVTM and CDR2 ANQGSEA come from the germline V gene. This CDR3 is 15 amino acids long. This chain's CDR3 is CSVEDQEGSRNEQYF. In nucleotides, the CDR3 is TGCAGCGTTGAAGATCAAGAGGGTTCGAGGAACGAGCAGTACTTC.

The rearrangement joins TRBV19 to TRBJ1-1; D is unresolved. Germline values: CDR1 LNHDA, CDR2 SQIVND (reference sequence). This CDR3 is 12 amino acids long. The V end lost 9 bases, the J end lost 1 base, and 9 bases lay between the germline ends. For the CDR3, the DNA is TGTGCCAGCTGGGCAGCGAACACTGAAGCTTTCTTT. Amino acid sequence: CASWAANTEAFF.

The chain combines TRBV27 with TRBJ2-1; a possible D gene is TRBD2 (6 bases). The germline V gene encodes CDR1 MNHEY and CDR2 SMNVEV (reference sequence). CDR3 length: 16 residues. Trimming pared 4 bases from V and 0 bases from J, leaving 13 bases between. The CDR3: CASSSASVPSYNEQFF. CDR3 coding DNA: TGTGCCAGCAGTTCTGCTAGCGTTCCCTCCTACAATGAGCAGTTCTTC.

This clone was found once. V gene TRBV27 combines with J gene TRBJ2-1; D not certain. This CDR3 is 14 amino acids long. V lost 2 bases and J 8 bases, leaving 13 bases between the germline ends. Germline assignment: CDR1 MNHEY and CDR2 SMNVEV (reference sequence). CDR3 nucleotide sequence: TGTGCCAGCAGTTTAATCTTGTCGGCGGATGAGCAGTTCTTC. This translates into CASSLILSADEQFF.

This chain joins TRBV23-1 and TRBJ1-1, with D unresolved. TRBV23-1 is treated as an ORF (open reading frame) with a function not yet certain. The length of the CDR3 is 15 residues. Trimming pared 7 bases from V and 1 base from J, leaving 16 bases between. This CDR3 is CASTQPRDTNTEAFF. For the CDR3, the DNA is TGCGCCAGCACCCAGCCACGGGATACGAACACTGAAGCTTTCTTT.

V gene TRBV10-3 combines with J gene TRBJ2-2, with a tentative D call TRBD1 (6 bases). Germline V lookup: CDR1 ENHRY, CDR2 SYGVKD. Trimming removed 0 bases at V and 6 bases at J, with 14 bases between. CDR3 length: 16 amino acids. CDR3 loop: CAISESGQGKAGELFF. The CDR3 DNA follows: TGTGCCATCAGTGAGTCAGGGCAGGGGAAGGCCGGGGAGCTGTTTTTT.

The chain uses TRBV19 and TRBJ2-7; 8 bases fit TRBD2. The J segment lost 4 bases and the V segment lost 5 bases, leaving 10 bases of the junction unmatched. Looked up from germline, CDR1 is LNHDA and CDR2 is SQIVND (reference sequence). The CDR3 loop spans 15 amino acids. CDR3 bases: TGTGCCAGTAGTGTAACTAGCGGAAGGATGTACGAGCAGTACTTC. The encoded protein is CASSVTSGRMYEQYF. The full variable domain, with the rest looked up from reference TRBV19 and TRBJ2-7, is DGGITQSPKYLFRKEGQNVTLSCEQNLNHDAMYWYRQDPGQGLRLIYYSQIVNDFQKGDIAEGYSVSREKKESFPLTVTSAQKNPTAFYLCASSVTSGRMYEQYFGPGTRLTVT.

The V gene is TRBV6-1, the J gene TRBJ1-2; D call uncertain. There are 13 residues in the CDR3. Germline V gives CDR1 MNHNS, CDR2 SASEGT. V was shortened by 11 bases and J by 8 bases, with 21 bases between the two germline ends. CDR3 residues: CALEDGLPGGYTF. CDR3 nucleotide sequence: TGTGCCCTAGAGGACGGTCTTCCTGGAGGCTACACCTTC.

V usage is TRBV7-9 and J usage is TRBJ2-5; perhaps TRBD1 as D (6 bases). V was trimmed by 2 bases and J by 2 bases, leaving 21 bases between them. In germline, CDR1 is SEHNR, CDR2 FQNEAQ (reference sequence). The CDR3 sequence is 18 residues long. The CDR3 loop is CASSLPPALGTIQETQYF. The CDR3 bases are TGTGCCAGCAGCTTACCCCCGGCTCTGGGGACAATTCAAGAGACCCAGTACTTC.

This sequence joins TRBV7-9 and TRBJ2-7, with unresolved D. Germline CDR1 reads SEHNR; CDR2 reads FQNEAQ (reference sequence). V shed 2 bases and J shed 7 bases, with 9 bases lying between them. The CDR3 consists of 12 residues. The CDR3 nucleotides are TGTGCCAGCAGCTTATTTGTGGGGGAGCAGTACTTC. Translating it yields CASSLFVGEQYF.

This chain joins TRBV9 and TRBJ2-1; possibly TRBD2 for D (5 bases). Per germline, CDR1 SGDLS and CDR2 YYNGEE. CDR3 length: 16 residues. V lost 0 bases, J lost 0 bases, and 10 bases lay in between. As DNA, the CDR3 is TGTGCCAGCAGCGTAGCGGGAAAGGGCTCCTACAATGAGCAGTTCTTC. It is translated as CASSVAGKGSYNEQFF. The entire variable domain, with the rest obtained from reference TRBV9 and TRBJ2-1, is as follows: DSGVTQTPKHLITATGQRVTLRCSPRSGDLSVYWYQQSLDQGLQFLIQYYNGEERAKGNILERFSAQQFPDLHSELNLSSLELGDSALYFCASSVAGKGSYNEQFFGPGTRLTVL.

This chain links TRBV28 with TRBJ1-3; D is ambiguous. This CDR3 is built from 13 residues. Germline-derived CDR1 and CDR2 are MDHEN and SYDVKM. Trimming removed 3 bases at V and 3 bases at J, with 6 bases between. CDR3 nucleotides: TGTGCCAGCAGTTTGCTTGTTGGAAACACCATATATTTT. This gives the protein CASSLLVGNTIYF.

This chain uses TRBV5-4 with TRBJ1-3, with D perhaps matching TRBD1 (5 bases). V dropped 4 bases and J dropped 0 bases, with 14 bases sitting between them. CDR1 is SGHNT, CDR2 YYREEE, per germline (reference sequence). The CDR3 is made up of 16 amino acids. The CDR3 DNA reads TGTGCCAGCAGCGGGGCCGACAGACACTCTGGAAACACCATATATTTT. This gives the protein CASSGADRHSGNTIYF.

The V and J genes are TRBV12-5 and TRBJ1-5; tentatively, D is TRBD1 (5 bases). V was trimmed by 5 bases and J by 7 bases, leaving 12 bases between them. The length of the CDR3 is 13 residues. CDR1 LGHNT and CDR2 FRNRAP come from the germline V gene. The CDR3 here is CASGLGGSQPQHF. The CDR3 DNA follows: TGTGCTAGTGGTCTGGGGGGTTCACAGCCCCAGCATTTT.

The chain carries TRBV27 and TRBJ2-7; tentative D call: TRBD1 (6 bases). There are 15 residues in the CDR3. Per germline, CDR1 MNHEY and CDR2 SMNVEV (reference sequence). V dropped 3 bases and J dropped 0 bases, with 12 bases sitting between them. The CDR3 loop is CASSFLGQTSYEQYF. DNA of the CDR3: TGTGCCAGCAGTTTCCTCGGACAGACCTCCTACGAGCAGTACTTC.

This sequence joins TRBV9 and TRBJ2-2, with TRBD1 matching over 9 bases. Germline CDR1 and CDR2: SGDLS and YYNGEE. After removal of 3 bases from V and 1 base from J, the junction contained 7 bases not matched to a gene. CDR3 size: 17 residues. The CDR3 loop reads CASSDPSGQGNTGELFF. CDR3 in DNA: TGTGCCAGCAGCGACCCGTCGGGACAGGGGAACACCGGGGAGCTGTTTTTT.

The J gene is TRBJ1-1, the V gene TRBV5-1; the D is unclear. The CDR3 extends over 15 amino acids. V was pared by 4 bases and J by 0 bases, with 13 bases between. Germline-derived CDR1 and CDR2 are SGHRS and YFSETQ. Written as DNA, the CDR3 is TGCGCCAGCAGCCCGGTTCGGGGATTGAACACTGAAGCTTTCTTT. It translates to CASSPVRGLNTEAFF.

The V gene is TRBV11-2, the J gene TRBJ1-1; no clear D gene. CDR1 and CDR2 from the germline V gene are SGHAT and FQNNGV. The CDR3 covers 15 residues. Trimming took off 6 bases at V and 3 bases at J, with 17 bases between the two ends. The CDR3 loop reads CASRLLIRADTEAFF. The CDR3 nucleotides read TGTGCCAGCAGATTGCTGATACGGGCTGACACTGAAGCTTTCTTT. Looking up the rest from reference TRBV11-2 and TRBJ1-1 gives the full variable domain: EAGVAQSPRYKIIEKRQSVAFWCNPISGHATLYWYQQILGQGPKLLIQFQNNGVVDDSQLPKDRFSAERLKGVDSTLKIQPAKLEDSAVYLCASRLLIRADTEAFFGQGTRLTVV.

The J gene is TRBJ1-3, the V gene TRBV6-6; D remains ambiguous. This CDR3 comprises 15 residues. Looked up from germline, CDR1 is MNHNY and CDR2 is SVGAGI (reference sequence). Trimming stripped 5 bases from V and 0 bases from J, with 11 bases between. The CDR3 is CASSRPLSSGNTIYF. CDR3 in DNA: TGTGCCAGCAGTAGACCGTTGAGCTCTGGAAACACCATATATTTT.

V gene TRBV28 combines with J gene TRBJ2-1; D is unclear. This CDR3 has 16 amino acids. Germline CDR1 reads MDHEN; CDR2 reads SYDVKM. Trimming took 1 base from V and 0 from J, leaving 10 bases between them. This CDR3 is CASSLSFFSSYNEQFF. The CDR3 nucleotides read TGTGCCAGCAGTTTATCGTTCTTTAGCTCCTACAATGAGCAGTTCTTC.

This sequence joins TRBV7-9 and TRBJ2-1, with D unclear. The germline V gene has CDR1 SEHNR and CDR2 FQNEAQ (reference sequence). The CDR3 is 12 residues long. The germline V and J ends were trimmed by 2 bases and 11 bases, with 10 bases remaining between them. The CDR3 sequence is CASSLYRVQQFF. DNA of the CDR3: TGTGCCAGCAGCTTATACCGGGTTCAGCAGTTCTTC.

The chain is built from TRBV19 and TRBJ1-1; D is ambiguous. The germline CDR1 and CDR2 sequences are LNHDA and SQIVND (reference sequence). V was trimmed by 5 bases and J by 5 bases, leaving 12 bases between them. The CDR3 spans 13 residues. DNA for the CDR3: TGTGCCAGTAGTCTCGGAGTCGAAACTGAAGCTTTCTTT. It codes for CASSLGVETEAFF.